This T cell receptor (beta chain) derives from a study of T cells expressing NK-cell markers. Study details: The TCR beta repertoires were obtained from sorted CD3+CD56+NKG2C+, CD3+CD56+NKG2C- and CD3+CD56-NKG2C+ T cells. Whole-study results and caveats: About 1.0-8% of CD8+ T cells in about six donors belonged to dominant NKG2C+ clonotypes. A few of the donors also had these clonotypes leading their CD3+CD56-NKG2C+ fraction.

CDR3 length: 11 amino acids. The germline CDR1 and CDR2 sequences are SQVTM and ANQGSEA. Details on this clonotype: Antigen unknown.

Each CDR3 protein gets one entry in TCRdb, which reprocessed the 5' RACE reads and gives no DNA. Here the sample table reports over 200,000 distinct CDR3 sequences. This rearrangement joins TRBV29-1 to TRBJ1-2; TCRdb proposes TRBD1, but this gene call is untestable without DNA. The sample comprised blood T cells: a sorted CD56 or NKG2C T cell subset, CD4+ or CD8+ T cells, or bulk PBMC T cells (not recorded which). The source of this sequence is a man younger than 30 in good health. CDR3 protein: CSGTGGAGYTF.